The subject of this entry is one T cell receptor beta chain. These data are taken from a study of blood T cell repertoires in COVID-19. Across the whole study: The cDNA or gDNA used as material had been derived from T cells, B-cell-depleted T cells, or PBMCs.

The germline V gene has CDR1 ENHRY and CDR2 SYGVKD. The CDR3 covers 14 residues. V was clipped by 6 bases and J by 8 bases; unmatched bases: 9. Methods used by the authors: Using reference gene primer amplification, nucleated cell counts were estimated. Data came from immunoSEQ multiplex PCR; TCRdb stores just in-frame clones and leaves some out. From that table come the V and J calls and clone size; the DNA was used to work out D and trimming. The sample has about 100,000 clones; 88% are singletons. The sequencing sample was made of peripheral blood. The clonotype was recovered from a man aged 80 or over with acute or convalescent COVID-19. V gene TRBV10-3 combines with J gene TRBJ1-3; 8 nucleotides agree with TRBD1. CDR3 bases: TGTGCCATCAGGACACAGGGGGAGACTGACACCATATATTTT. This gives the protein CAIRTQGETDTIYF.